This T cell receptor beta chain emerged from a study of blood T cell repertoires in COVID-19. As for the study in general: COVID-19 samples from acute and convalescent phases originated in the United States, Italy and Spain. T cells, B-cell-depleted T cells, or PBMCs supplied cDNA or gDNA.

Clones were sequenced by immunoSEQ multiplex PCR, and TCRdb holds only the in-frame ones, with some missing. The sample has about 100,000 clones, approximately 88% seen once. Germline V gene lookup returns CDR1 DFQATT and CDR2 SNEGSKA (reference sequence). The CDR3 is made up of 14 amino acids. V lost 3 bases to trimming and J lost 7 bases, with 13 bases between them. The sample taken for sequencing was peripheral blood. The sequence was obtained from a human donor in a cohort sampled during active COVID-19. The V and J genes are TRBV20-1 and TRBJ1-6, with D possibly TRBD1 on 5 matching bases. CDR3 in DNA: TGCAGTGCTAGTTTTTCAGGGAACAATTCACCCCTCCACTTT. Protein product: CSASFSGNNSPLHF.